This TCR beta chain derives from a study of early T cells in non-severe SARS-CoV-2 infection. TCRdb analysed the 5' RACE reads with MiXCR anew, one entry per CDR3 protein. The table records around 50,000 distinct CDR3 sequences, 11% of them present only once. This clonotype was recorded a few times. V lost 0 bases, J lost 7 bases, and 11 bases lay in between. Germline CDR1 reads SGHRS; CDR2 reads YFSETQ. This CDR3 is 13 amino acids long. The rearrangement uses TRBV5-1 and TRBJ2-7; D gene unclear. The clonotype was recovered from an adult who was a healthcare worker with PCR-confirmed SARS-CoV-2 infection or an uninfected control (not recorded which). Material: whole blood. The CDR3 bases are TGCGCCAGCAGCTTGGAGGGTGTGCGAGAGCAGTACTTC. Amino acid sequence: CASSLEGVREQYF.